The entry below describes one T cell receptor beta chain. Sequencing relied on immunoSEQ assay v3.0, run at survey level. Here immunoSEQ multiplex PCR was the method, and the copy in TCRdb shows in-frame clones only, minus some. Counted here are under 20,000 clones, more than 75% occurring once; the ten biggest clones make up over 3.5%. These data are taken from a study of long-term antiretroviral therapy in people with HIV. CDR1 and CDR2 (germline): LNHDA, SQIVND (reference sequence). The CDR3 sequence is 14 residues long. Trimming shortened V by 4 bases and J by 2 bases, and 9 bases separated the two germline ends.

The input for sequencing was unsorted PBMCs, taken 0.1 years before starting antiretroviral therapy. This TCR derives from a man aged 18 to 35 with HIV. V is TRBV19 and J is TRBJ2-1; the D is unclear. CDR3 loop: CASSTSSPYNEQFF. CDR3 bases: TGTGCCAGTAGTACCTCATCTCCCTACAATGAGCAGTTCTTC. Full variable domain (remainder filled in from reference TRBV19 and TRBJ2-1): DGGITQSPKYLFRKEGQNVTLSCEQNLNHDAMYWYRQDPGQGLRLIYYSQIVNDFQKGDIAEGYSVSREKKESFPLTVTSAQKNPTAFYLCASSTSSPYNEQFFGPGTRLTVL.